This T cell receptor (beta chain) was sequenced for a study of blood T cell repertoires in COVID-19. From germline, CDR1 is MDHEN and CDR2 SYDVKM. This CDR3 is 14 amino acids long. Trimming cost V 4 bases and J 6 bases, with 13 bases left between them. Here immunoSEQ multiplex PCR was the method, and the copy in TCRdb shows in-frame clones only, minus some. The top ten clones hold around 3.6% of a sample with about 160,000 clones, around 80% of them seen once. The chain combines TRBV28 with TRBJ1-5; TRBD1 is a possible D gene (6 bases). The receptor was derived from a woman aged 45 to 65 in a cohort exposed to, infected with or recovered from COVID-19 (not recorded which). The sequenced material came from PBMCs or T cells enriched from blood (not recorded which). CDR3 coding DNA: TGTGCCAGCAGTTCACCTACAGGGAGTCAGCCCCAGCATTTT. Its translation is CASSSPTGSQPQHF. The variable domain in full, completed from reference TRBV28 and TRBJ1-5, reads DVKVTQSSRYLVKRTGEKVFLECVQDMDHENMFWYRQDPGLGLRLIYFSYDVKMKEKGDIPEGYSVSREKKERFSLILESASTNQTSMYLCASSSPTGSQPQHFGDGTRLSIL.